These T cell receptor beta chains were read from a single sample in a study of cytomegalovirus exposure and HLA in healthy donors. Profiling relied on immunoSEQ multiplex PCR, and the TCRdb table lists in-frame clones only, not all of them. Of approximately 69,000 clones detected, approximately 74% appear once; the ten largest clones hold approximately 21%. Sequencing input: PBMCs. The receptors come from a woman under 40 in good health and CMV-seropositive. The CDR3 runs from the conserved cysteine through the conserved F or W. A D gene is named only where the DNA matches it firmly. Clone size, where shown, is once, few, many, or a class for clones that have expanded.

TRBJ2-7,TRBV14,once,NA,TGTGCCAGCAGCCCCTGGCAGGGGCACTACGAGCAGTACTTC,CASSPWQGHYEQYF
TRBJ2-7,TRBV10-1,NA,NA,TGCGCCAGCAGTGAGTCTGGTAGCTACGAGCAGTACTTC,CASSESGSYEQYF
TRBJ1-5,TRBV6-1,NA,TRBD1,TGTGCCAGCACCACAGGGGGAAACAATCAGCCCCAGCATTTT,CASTTGGNNQPQHF
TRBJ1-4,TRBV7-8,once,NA,TGTGCCAGCAGCTTAGGATCAGCGTCTAATGAAAAACTGTTTTTT,CASSLGSASNEKLFF
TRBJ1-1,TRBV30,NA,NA,TGTGCCTGGAGTGTAAAGGGCAGGGCAGCTTTCTTT,CAWSVKGRAAFF
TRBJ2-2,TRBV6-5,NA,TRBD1,TGTGCCAGCAGTTACAGTGCGGACAGGGTCACCGGGGAGCTGTTTTTT,CASSYSADRVTGELFF
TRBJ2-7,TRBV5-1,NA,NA,TGCGCCAGCAGCTTCCTCCGACCAGCGGATACCTACGAGCAGTACTTC,CASSFLRPADTYEQYF
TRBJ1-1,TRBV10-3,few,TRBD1,TGTGCCATCCGGCCGCCTGGACAGGGAACTGAAGCTTTCTTT,CAIRPPGQGTEAFF
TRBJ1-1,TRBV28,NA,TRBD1,TGTGCCAGCAGTACTAATAACAGGGGGGTGAGAGCTTTCTTT,CASSTNNRGVRAFF
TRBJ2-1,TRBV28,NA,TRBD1,TGTGCCAGCAGTCTAAGACAGGGGGCCTACAATGAGCAGTTCTTC,CASSLRQGAYNEQFF
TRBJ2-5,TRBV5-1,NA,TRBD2,TGCGCCAGCAGCTTGGTTAGCGGGAGCCAAGAGACCCAGTACTTC,CASSLVSGSQETQYF
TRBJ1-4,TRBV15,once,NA,TGTGCCACCAGCAGAGATGTCGGCCAGGCCGGAAGTGGGGAGGAAAAACTGTTTTTT,CATSRDVGQAGSGEEKLFF
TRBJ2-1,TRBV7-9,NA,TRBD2,TGTGCCAGCAGCTTAGCGGCTAGCGGTCAGGAGCAGTTCTTC,CASSLAASGQEQFF
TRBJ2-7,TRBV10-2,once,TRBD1,TGCGCCAGCAGTCAGGACAGGGGCCTCTCCTACGAGCAGTACTTC,CASSQDRGLSYEQYF
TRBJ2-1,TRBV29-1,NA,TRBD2,TGCAGCGTTGAAAAAGGCGGCGGGAGGAGCAATGAGCAGTTCTTC,CSVEKGGGRSNEQFF
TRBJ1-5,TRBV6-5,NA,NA,TGTGCCAGCAGTTACTCTGGAGGGGAGACTCAGCCCCAGCATTTT,CASSYSGGETQPQHF
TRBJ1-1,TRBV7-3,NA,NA,TGTGCCGTTAGTGGGCGTATCACTGAAGCTTTCTTT,CAVSGRITEAFF
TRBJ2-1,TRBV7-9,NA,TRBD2,TGTGCCAGCAGCTTGCTAGCGGGAGGGCCTGAGCAGTTCTTC,CASSLLAGGPEQFF
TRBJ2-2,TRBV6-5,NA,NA,TGTGCCAGCAGATCCGGCACAGGGAACACCGGGGAGCTGTTTTTT,CASRSGTGNTGELFF
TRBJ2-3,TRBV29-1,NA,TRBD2,TGCAGCGTTGCCGGGAGGGCCATAGATACGCAGTATTTT,CSVAGRAIDTQYF
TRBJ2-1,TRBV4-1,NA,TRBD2,TGCGCCAGCAGCCCATGGACTAGTTCCTCTATGTATGAGCAGTTCTTC,CASSPWTSSSMYEQFF
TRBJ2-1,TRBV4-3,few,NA,TGCGCCAGCAGCCAACCTGGACTCCGCTCCTACAATGAGCAGTTCTTC,CASSQPGLRSYNEQFF
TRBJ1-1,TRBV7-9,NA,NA,TGTGCCAGCAGCTTCAGGGAGAACACTGAAGCTTTCTTT,CASSFRENTEAFF
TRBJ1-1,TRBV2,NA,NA,TGTGCCAGCACATTGGCAATGAACACTGAAGCTTTCTTT,CASTLAMNTEAFF
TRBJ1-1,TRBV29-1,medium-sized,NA,TGCAGCGTTGAGGGGGCTCGGAACACTGAAGCTTTCTTT,CSVEGARNTEAFF
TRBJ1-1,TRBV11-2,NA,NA,TGTGCCAGCAGCTTAGATACTCTGAACACTGAAGCTTTCTTT,CASSLDTLNTEAFF
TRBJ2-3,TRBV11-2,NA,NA,TGTGCCAGCAGCCCAAATACGGCAGATACGCAGTATTTT,CASSPNTADTQYF
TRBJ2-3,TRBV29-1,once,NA,TGCAGCGTTGTCTACACAGATACGCAGTATTTT,CSVVYTDTQYF
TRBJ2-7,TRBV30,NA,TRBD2,TGTGCCTGGGCTAGCGGGAGAGGATTCTACGAGCAGTACTTC,CAWASGRGFYEQYF
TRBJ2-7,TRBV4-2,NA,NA,TGTGCCAGCAGCCCACTGAGGACAGATTACGAGCAGTACTTC,CASSPLRTDYEQYF
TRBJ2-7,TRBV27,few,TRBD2,TGTGCCAGCAGTCTGGCGGGAGGTAACGAGCAGTACTTC,CASSLAGGNEQYF
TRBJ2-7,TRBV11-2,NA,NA,TGTGCCAGCAGCTTAGAGGGACTCAGAACTTACGAGCAGTACTTC,CASSLEGLRTYEQYF
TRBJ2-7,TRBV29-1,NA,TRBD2,TGCAGCGTTCTTGGGACTAGCGGGAGGGTCGCCTACGAGCAGTACTTC,CSVLGTSGRVAYEQYF
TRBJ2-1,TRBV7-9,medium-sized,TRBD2,TGTGCCAGCAGCGCCTGGGCGGGAGGCAACAATGAGCAGTTCTTC,CASSAWAGGNNEQFF
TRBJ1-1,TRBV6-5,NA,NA,TGTGCCAGCAGCTCCCCGCCCAGGGGCAACACTGAAGCTTTCTTT,CASSSPPRGNTEAFF
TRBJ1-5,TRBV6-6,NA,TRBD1,TGTGCCAGCAGTTGGACAGGGGATAGGCGGCAGCCCCAGCATTTT,CASSWTGDRRQPQHF
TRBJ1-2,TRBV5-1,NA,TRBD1,TGCGCCAGCAGCACTCAACCGGGACAGGGAGGGTATGGCTACACCTTC,CASSTQPGQGGYGYTF
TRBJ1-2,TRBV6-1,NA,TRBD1,TGTGCCAGCAGTGACCGACAGGGGACTGGCTACACCTTC,CASSDRQGTGYTF
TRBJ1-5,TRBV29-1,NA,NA,TGCAGCGTTGAAGATCAGGAGGATAGCAATCAGCCCCAGCATTTT,CSVEDQEDSNQPQHF
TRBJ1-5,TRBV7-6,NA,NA,TGTGCCAGCAGCTTAGCGGGCATCAATCAGCCCCAGCATTTT,CASSLAGINQPQHF
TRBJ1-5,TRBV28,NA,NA,TGTGCCAGCAGTTCTCATTTGGGGAGTCAGCCCCAGCATTTT,CASSSHLGSQPQHF
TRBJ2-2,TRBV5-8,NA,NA,TGTGCCAGCACCTGGAACAGGGTGGGCGGGGAGCTGTTTTTT,CASTWNRVGGELFF
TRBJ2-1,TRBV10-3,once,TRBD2,TGTGCCATCAGTGGGACTAGCGGGAGCTCCTACAATGAGCAGTTCTTC,CAISGTSGSSYNEQFF
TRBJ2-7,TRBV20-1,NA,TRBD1,TGCAGTGCTAGGTCAGACAGGGGGCAGTACTTC,CSARSDRGQYF
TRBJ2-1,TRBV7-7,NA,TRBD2,TGTGCCAGCAGCTCGGGGGGGGGCAATGAGCAGTTCTTC,CASSSGGGNEQFF
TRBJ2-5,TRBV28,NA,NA,TGTGCCAGCAGTTTGCCGAACAGGGAGACCCAGTACTTC,CASSLPNRETQYF
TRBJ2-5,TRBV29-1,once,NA,TGCAGCGTTGACAGGGGGAGGTTTCAAGAGACCCAGTACTTC,CSVDRGRFQETQYF
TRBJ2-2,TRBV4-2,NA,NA,TGTGCCAGCAGCCAAGCGATACTTACTGGCGGGGAGCTGTTTTTT,CASSQAILTGGELFF